This TCR beta chain was identified during a study of T cell responses to AZD1222 COVID-19 vaccine. Regarding this clone: Antigen: not known.

Study-level results: Variant regions that are unmutated are reportedly the target of nearly half of spike-specific TCRs. AZD1222 recipients seropositive at baseline numbered only 5 or 6. No repertoire was sampled before or during the peak T cell response, only after it. Spike as a whole was targeted by vaccine-associated CD4 TCRs, dominant at 160-218 and 743-854.

Looked up from germline, CDR1 is LGHNA and CDR2 is YSLEER. With 0 bases removed from V and 6 bases from J, the gap between germline ends came to 10 bases. The CDR3 runs to 14 residues. The repertoire was sequenced with immunoSEQ multiplex PCR; TCRdb's copy has only in-frame clones and lacks some. This table holds about 120,000 clones, 70% to 90% found once. Sequencing used peripheral blood, obtained on day 0 of AZD1222 vaccination. The receptor's source is an adult in good health. The rearrangement uses TRBV4-3 and TRBJ2-3; maybe TRBD2 (5 bases). In nucleotides, the CDR3 is TGCGCCAGCAGCCAAGATTTGCAGCGGGATACGCAGTATTTT. Its protein product is CASSQDLQRDTQYF.